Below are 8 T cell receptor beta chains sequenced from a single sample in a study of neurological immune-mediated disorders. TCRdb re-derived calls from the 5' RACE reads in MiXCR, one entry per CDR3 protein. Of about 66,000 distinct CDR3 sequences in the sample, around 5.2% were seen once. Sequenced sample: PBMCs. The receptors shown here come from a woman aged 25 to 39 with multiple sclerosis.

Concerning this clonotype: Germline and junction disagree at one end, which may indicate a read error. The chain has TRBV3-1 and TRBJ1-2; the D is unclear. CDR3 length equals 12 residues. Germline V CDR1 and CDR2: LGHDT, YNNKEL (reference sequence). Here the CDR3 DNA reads TGTGTCAGCAGCCAAGTGACTTATGGCTACACCTTC. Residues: CVSSQVTYGYTF.

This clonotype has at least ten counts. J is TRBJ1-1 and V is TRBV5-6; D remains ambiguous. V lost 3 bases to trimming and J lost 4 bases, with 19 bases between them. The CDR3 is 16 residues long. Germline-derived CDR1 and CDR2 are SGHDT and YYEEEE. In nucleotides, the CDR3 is TGTGCCAGCAGCTACCCCGCTGCATTGGTGGCCACTGAAGCTTTCTTT. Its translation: CASSYPAALVATEAFF.

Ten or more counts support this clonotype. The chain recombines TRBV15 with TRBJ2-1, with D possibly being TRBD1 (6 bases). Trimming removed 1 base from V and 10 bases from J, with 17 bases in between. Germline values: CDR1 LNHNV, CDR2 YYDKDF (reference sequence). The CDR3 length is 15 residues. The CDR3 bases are TGTGCCACCAGCAGAGGCCGGGCCAGGGGAGACGAGCAGTTCTTC. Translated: CATSRGRARGDEQFF. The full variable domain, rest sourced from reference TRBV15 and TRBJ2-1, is DAMVIQNPRYQVTQFGKPVTLSCSQTLNHNVMYWYQQKSSQAPKLLFHYYDKDFNNEADTPDNFQSRRPNTSFCFLDIRSPGLGDTAMYLCATSRGRARGDEQFFGPGTRLTVL.

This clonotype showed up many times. CDR3 bases: TGCAGTGCTAGAGATTCAAACCAGGGGGGTCAGCCCCAGCATTTT. Its translation: CSARDSNQGGQPQHF. The chain joins TRBV20-1 to TRBJ1-5, with 7 bases lining up with TRBD1. The CDR3 spans 15 residues. With V trimmed by 0 bases and J by 6 bases, 8 bases remained unmatched. The germline CDR1 and CDR2 sequences are DFQATT and SNEGSKA (reference sequence).

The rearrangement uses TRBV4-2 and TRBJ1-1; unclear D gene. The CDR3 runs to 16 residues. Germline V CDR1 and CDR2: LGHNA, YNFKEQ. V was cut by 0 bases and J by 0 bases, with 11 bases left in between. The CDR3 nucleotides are TGTGCCAGCAGCCAAGATGACGGACCCCTGAACACTGAAGCTTTCTTT. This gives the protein CASSQDDGPLNTEAFF.

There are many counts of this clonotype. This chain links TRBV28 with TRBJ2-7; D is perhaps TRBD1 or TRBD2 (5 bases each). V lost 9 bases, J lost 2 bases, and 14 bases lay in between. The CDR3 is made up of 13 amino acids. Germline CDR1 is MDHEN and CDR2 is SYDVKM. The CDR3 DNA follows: TGTGCCAGTTTAGGGACCCCAGCCTACGAGCAGTACTTC. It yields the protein CASLGTPAYEQYF.

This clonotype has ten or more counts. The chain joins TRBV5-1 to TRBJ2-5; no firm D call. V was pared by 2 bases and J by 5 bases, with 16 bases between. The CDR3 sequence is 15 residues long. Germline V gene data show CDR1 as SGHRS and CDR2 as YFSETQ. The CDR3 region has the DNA TGCGCCAGCAGCTTTGAAGGTCGTCCCCGGGAGACCCAGTACTTC. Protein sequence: CASSFEGRPRETQYF.

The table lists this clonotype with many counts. CDR3 region: CASSQDRAGGADTQYF. CDR3 sequence (DNA): TGCGCCAGCAGCCAAGATAGGGCGGGGGGGGCAGATACGCAGTATTTT. The chain employs TRBV4-1 and TRBJ2-3, with 9 nucleotides matching TRBD2. The CDR3 spans 16 residues. Germline V gene data show CDR1 as MGHRA and CDR2 as YSYEKL. Losses at the gene ends were 0 bases for V and 4 bases for J; bases not matched to a gene: 5.